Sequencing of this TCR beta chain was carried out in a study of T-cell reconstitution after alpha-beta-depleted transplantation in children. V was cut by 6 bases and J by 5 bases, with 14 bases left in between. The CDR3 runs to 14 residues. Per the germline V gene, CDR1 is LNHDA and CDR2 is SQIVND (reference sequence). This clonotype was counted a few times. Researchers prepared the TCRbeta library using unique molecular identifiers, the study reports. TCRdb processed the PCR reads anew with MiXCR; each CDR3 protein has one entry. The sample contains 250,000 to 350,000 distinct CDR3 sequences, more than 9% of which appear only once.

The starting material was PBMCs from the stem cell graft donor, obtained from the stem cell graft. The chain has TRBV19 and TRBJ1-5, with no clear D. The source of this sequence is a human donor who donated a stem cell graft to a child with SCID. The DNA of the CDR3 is TGTGCCAGTAGCCTATACGCAGGAGATCAGCCCCAGCATTTT. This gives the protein CASSLYAGDQPQHF.